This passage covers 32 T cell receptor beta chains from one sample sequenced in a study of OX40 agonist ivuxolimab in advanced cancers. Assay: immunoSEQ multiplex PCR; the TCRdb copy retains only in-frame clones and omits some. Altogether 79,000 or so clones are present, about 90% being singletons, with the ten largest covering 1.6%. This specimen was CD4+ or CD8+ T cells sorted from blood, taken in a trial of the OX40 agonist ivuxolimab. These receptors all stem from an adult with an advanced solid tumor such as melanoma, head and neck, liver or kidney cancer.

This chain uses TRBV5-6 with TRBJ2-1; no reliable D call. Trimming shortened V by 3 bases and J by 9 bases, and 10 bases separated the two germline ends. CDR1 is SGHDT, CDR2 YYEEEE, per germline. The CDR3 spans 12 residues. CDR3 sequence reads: CASSSRWGEQFF. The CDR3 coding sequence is TGTGCCAGCAGCTCACGGTGGGGTGAGCAGTTCTTC.

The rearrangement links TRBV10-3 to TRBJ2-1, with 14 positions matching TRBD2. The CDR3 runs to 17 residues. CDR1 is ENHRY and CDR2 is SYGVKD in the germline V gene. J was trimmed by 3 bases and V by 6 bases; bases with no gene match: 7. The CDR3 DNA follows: TGTGCCATCAGAGCCGGGACTAGCGGGAGCGGCTACAATGAGCAGTTCTTC. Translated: CAIRAGTSGSGYNEQFF.

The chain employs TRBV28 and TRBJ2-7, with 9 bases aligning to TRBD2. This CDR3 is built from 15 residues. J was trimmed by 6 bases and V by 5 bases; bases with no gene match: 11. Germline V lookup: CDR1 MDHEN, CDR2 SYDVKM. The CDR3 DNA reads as TGTGCCAGCAGTGCCTTAGGGACTAGCATCCCCGAGCAGTACTTC. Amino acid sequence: CASSALGTSIPEQYF.

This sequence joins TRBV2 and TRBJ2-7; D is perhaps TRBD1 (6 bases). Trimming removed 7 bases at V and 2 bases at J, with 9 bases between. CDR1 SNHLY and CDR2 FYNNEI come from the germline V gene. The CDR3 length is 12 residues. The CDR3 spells CASTWTAYEQYF. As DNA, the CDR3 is TGTGCCAGCACGTGGACAGCCTACGAGCAGTACTTC.

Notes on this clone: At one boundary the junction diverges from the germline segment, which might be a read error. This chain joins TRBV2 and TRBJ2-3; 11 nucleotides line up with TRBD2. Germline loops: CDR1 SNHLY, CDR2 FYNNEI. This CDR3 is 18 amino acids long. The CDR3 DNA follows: TGTGCCGGCAGTGAATATGGTACGGGACTAGCGGGCACAGATACGCAGTATTTT. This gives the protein CAGSEYGTGLAGTDTQYF. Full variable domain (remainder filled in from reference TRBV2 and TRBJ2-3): EPEVTQTPSHQVTQMGQEVILRCVPISNHLYFYWYRQILGQKVEFLVSFYNNEISEKSEIFDDQFSVERPDGSNFTLKIRSTKLEDSAMYFCAGSEYGTGLAGTDTQYFGPGTRLTVL.

CDR3 bases: TGTGCCAGCAGCGTGGAAGGGACTAGCGGGAGGGCCCAGCAGTACTTC. Protein sequence: CASSVEGTSGRAQQYF. V is TRBV5-8 and J is TRBJ2-7; TRBD2 matches at 16 bases. The trim removed 4 bases at V and 8 bases at J, leaving 9 bases unmatched. Germline CDR1 reads SGHTS; CDR2 reads YDEGEE. The CDR3 runs 16 residues.

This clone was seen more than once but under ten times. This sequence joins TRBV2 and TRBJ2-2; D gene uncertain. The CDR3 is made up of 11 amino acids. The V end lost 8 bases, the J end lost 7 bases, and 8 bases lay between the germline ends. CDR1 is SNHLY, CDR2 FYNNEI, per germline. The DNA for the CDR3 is TGTGCCAGCGATCGAAACGGGGAGCTGTTTTTT. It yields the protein CASDRNGELFF.

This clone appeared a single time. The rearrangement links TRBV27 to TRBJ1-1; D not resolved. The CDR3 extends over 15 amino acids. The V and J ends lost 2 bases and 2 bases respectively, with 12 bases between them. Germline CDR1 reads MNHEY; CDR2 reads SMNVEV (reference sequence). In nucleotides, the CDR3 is TGTGCCAGCAGTTTACGTTGGTCAGGCAACACTGAAGCTTTCTTT. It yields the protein CASSLRWSGNTEAFF.

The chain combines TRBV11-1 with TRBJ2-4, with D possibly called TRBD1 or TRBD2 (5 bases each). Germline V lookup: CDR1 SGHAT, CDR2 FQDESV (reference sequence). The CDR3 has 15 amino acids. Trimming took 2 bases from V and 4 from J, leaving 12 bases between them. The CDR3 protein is CASSLRGAEKNIQYF. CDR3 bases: TGTGCCAGCAGCTTAAGGGGAGCGGAGAAAAACATTCAGTACTTC.

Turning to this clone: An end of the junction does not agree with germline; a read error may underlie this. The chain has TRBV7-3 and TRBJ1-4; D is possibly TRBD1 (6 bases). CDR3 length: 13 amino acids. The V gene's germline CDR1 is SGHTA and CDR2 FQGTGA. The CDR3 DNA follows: TGTGCCAGCAGCTTTCGACAGGCCCCGGACCTCCATTTT. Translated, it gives CASSFRQAPDLHF.

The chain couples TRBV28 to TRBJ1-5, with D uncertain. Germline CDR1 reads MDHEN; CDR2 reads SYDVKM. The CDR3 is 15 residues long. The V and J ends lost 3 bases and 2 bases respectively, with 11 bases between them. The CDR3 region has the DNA TGTGCCAGCAGTTTCGACCTGGGTCGCAATCAGCCCCAGCATTTT. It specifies CASSFDLGRNQPQHF. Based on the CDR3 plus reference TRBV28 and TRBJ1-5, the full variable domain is DVKVTQSSRYLVKRTGEKVFLECVQDMDHENMFWYRQDPGLGLRLIYFSYDVKMKEKGDIPEGYSVSREKKERFSLILESASTNQTSMYLCASSFDLGRNQPQHFGDGTRLSIL.

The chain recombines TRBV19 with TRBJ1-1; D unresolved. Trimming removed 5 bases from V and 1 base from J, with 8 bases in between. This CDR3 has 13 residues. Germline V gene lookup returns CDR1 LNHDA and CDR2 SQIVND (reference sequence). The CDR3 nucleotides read TGTGCCAGTAGTCGGACTGGGAACACTGAAGCTTTCTTT. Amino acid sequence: CASSRTGNTEAFF.

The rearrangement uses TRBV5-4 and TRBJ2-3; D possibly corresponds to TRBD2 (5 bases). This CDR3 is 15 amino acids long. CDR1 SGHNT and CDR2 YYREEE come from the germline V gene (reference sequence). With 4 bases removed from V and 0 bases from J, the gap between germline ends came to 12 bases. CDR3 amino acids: CASSVAAESTDTQYF. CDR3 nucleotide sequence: TGTGCCAGCAGCGTGGCAGCGGAGAGCACAGATACGCAGTATTTT.

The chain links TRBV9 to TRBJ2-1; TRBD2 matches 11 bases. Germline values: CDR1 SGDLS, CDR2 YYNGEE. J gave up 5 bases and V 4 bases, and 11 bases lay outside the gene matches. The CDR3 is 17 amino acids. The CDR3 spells CASSRGLAVVGDNEQFF. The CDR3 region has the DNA TGTGCCAGCAGCCGGGGACTAGCGGTGGTAGGGGACAATGAGCAGTTCTTC. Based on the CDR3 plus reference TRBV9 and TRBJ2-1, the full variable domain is DSGVTQTPKHLITATGQRVTLRCSPRSGDLSVYWYQQSLDQGLQFLIQYYNGEERAKGNILERFSAQQFPDLHSELNLSSLELGDSALYFCASSRGLAVVGDNEQFFGPGTRLTVL.

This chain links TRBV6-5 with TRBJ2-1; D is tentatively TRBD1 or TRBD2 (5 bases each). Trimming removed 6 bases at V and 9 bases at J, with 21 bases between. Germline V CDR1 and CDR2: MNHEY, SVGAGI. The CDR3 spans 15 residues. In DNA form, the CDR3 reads TGTGCCAGCAGCCAAGGCGGACTGACTCAGGGTGAGCAGTTCTTC. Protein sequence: CASSQGGLTQGEQFF.

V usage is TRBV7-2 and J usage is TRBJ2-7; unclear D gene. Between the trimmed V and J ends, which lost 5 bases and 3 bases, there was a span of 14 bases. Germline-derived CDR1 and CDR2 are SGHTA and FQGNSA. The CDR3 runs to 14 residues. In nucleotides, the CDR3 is TGTGCCAGCAGCCGACAAGGTGGTGGCTACGAGCAGTACTTC. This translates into CASSRQGGGYEQYF. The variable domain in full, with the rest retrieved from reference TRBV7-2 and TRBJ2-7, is GAGVSQSPSNKVTEKGKDVELRCDPISGHTALYWYRQSLGQGLEFLIYFQGNSAPDKSGLPSDRFSAERTGGSVSTLTIQRTQQEDSAVYLCASSRQGGGYEQYFGPGTRLTVT.

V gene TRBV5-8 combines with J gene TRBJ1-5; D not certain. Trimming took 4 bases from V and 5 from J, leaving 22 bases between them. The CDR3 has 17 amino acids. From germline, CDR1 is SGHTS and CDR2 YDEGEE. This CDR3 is CASSPLPSSSTDQPQHF. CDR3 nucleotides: TGTGCCAGCAGCCCCCTACCGTCCTCCTCGACGGATCAGCCCCAGCATTTT.

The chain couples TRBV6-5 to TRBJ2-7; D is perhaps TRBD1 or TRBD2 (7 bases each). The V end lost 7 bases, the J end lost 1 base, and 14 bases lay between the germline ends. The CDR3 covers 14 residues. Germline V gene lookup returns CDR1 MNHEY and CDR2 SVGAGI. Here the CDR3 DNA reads TGTGCCAGCACCCAGGGGGGGCCTTCCTACGAGCAGTACTTC. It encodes CASTQGGPSYEQYF.

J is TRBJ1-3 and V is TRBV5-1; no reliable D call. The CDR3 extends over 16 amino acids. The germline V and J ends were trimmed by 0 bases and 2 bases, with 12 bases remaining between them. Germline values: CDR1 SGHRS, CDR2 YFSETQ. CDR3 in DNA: TGCGCCAGCAGCTTGGTGGGGAGGATCGCTGGAAACACCATATATTTT. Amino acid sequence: CASSLVGRIAGNTIYF.

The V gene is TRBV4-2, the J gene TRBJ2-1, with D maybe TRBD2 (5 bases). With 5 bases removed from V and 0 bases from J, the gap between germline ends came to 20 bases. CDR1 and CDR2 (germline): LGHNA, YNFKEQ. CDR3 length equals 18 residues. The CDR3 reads CASSFKSDTRDSYNEQFF. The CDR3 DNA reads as TGTGCCAGCAGCTTCAAATCAGATACTAGGGACTCCTACAATGAGCAGTTCTTC.

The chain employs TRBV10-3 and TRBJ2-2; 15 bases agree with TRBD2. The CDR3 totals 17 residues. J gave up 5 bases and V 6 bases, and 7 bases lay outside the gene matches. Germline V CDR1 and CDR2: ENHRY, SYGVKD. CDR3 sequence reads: CAISRTSGRAGTGELFF. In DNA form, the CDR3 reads TGTGCCATCAGCCGGACTAGCGGGAGGGCCGGGACCGGGGAGCTGTTTTTT.

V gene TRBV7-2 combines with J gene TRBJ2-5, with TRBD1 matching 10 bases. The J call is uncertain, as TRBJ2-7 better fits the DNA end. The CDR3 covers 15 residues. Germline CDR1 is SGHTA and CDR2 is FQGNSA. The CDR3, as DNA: TGTGCCAGCAGATCTAGACAGGGGGCATCCTACGAGCAGTACTTC. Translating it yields CASRSRQGASYEQYF.

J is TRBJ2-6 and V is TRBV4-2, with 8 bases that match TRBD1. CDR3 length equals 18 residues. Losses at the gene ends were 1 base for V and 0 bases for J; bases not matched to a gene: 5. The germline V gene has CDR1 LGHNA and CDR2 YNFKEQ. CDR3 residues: CASSQGGQANSGANVLTF. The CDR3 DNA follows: TGTGCCAGCAGCCAAGGGGGACAGGCTAACTCTGGGGCCAACGTCCTGACTTTC.

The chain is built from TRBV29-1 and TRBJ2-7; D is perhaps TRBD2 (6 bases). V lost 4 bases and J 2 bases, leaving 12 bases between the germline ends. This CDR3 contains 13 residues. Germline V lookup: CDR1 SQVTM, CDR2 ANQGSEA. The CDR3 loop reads CSVVEGDPYEQYF. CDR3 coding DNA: TGCAGCGTTGTGGAGGGAGACCCCTACGAGCAGTACTTC.

The CDR3 reads CALGRGAYEQYF. The CDR3 coding sequence is TGTGCCCTGGGGCGGGGCGCTTACGAGCAGTACTTC. The V and J genes are TRBV30 and TRBJ2-7, with D possibly TRBD2 on 6 matching bases. CDR3 length: 12 residues. V lost 8 bases, J lost 4 bases, and 15 bases lay in between. The V gene's germline CDR1 is GTSNPN and CDR2 SVGIG (reference sequence).

The CDR3 nucleotides read TGTGCCAGCAGTTCTAGTTTAGCGGGAGGGTCCTACAATGAGCAGTTCTTC. This translates into CASSSSLAGGSYNEQFF. The chain employs TRBV27 and TRBJ2-1, with 11 bases lining up with TRBD2. Germline CDR1 is MNHEY and CDR2 is SMNVEV (reference sequence). The CDR3 length is 17 residues. V gave up 4 bases and J gave up 1 base; unmatched junction bases: 6.

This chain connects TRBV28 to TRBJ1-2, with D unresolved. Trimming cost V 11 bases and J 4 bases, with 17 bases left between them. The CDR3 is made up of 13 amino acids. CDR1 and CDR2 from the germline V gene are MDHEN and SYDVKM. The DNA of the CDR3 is TGTGCCGGATCAGGACGGAGACTCTATGGCTACACCTTC. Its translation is CAGSGRRLYGYTF.

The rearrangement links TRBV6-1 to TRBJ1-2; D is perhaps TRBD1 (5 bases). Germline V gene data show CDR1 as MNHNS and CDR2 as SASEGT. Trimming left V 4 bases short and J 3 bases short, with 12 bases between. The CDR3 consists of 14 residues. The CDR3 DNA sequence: TGTGCCAGCAGTGCGCAGGGAAGAGACTATGGCTACACCTTC. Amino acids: CASSAQGRDYGYTF.

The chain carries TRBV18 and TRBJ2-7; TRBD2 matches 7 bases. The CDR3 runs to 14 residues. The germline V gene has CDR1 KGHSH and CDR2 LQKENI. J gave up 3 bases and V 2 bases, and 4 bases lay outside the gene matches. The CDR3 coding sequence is TGTGCCAGCTCACCAATGTCTAGCGGCTACGAGCAGTACTTC. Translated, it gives CASSPMSSGYEQYF. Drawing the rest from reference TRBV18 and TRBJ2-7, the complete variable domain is NAGVMQNPRHLVRRRGQEARLRCSPMKGHSHVYWYRQLPEEGLKFMVYLQKENIIDESGMPKERFSAEFPKEGPSILRIQQVVRGDSAAYFCASSPMSSGYEQYFGPGTRLTVT.

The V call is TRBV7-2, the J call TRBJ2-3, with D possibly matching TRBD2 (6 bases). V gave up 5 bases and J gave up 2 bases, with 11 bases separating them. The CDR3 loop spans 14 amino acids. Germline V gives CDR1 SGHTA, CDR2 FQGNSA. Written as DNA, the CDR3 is TGTGCCAGCAGCCCCCGACTAGTCACAGATACGCAGTATTTT. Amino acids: CASSPRLVTDTQYF.

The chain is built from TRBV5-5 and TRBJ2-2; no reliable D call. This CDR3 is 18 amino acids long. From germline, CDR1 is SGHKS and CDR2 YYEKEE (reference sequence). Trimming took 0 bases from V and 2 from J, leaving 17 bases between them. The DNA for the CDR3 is TGTGCCAGCAGCTTGGACTTACCTGCAGCTAGAAACACCGGGGAGCTGTTTTTT. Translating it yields CASSLDLPAARNTGELFF.

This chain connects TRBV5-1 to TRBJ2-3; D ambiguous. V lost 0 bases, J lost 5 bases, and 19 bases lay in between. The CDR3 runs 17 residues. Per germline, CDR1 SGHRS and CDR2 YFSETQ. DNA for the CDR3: TGCGCCAGCAGCTTGGCCAATGGGCCAGGAAGAGGAGATACGCAGTATTTT. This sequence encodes CASSLANGPGRGDTQYF.